These T cell receptor beta chains were read from a single sample in a study of cytomegalovirus exposure and HLA in healthy donors. Sequencing used immunoSEQ multiplex PCR; TCRdb keeps in-frame clones, though not all of them. The table has around 200,000 clones, 82% seen once. Sample: PBMCs. These receptors were taken from a man aged 35 to 55 in good health and CMV-seropositive. The CDR3 runs from the conserved cysteine through the conserved F or W.

>TRBV27|TRBJ2-5
CASRSRWTSGRGDQETQYF
>TRBV9|TRBJ1-2
CASSPDRGPYGYTF
>TRBV6-6|TRBJ1-1
CASTGHMNTEAFF
>TRBV30|TRBJ1-2
CAWSPSMGGYTF
>TRBV7-6|TRBJ2-5
CASSLVRGETQYF
>TRBV7-6|TRBJ2-2
CASSLGLLANTGELFF
>TRBV21-1|TRBJ1-1
CASSKLQDRAHEAFF
>TRBV19|TRBJ2-1
CASSKQVSYNEQFF
>TRBV5-1|TRBJ1-3
CASSQGVSGNTIYF
>TRBV7-9|TRBJ2-5
CASSLVASSGTQYF
>TRBV5-1|TRBJ1-1
CASSLAEVTEAFF
>TRBV5-1|TRBJ2-3
CASRGDPDTQYF
>TRBV11-1|TRBJ2-1
CASSQDRSSYNEQFF
>TRBV11-1|TRBJ1-1
CASSPGVRNTEAFF
>TRBV2|TRBJ2-1
CASIRTSGRVYNEQFF
>TRBV5-1|TRBJ2-7
CASSLTSGSYEQYF
>TRBV2|TRBJ1-2
CASSEEEDYGYGYTF
>TRBV5-6|TRBJ2-1
CASSLDGRSNEQFF
>TRBV18|TRBJ1-1
CASSPQTGAGTEAFF
>TRBV5-6|TRBJ2-5
CASTQPGTGAKETQYF
>TRBV6-1|TRBJ2-3
CASREPSGTSFRTDTQYF
>TRBV5-1|TRBJ2-1
CASSSDRVGFWEQFF
>TRBV6-6|TRBJ1-3
CASSTGTGASGNTIYF
>TRBV5-1|TRBJ2-5
CASSFWQQETQYF